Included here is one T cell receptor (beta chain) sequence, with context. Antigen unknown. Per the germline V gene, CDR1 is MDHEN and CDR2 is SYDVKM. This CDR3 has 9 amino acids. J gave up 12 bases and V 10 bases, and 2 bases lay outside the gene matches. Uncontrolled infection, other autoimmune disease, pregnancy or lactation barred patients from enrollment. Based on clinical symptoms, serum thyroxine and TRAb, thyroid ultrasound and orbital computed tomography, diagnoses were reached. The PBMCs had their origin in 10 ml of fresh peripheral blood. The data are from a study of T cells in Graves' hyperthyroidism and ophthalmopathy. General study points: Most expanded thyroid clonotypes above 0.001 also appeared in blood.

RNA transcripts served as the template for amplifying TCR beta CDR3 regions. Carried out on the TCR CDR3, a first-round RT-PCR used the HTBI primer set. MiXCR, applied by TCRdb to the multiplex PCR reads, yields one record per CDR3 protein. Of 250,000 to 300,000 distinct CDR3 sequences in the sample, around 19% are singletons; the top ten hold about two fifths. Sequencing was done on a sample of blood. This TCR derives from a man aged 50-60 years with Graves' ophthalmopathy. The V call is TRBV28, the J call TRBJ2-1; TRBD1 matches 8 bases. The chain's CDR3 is CATGTGQFF. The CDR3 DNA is TGTGCCACAGGGACAGGGCAGTTCTTC.